The clone carrying this T cell receptor beta chain was recorded only once. This sample stems from a study of blood T cell repertoires in COVID-19. Overall study: Researchers got acute and convalescent COVID-19 samples from the United States, Italy and Spain. T cells, B-cell-depleted T cells, or PBMCs provided the cDNA or gDNA that served as material.

Germline V gene data show CDR1 as SQVTM and CDR2 as ANQGSEA. The CDR3 runs to 12 residues. V lost 7 bases, J lost 7 bases, and 7 bases stayed unmatched. As originally analysed: Reference gene primer amplification yielded estimated nucleated cell counts. The repertoire was sequenced with immunoSEQ multiplex PCR; TCRdb's copy has only in-frame clones and lacks some. V and J calls plus clone size are reproduced from that table; the DNA served to infer D and trimming. The profile shows 150,000 to 200,000 clones, approximately 82% of them singletons. Sequencing was performed on peripheral blood. The source of this sequence is a woman of 80 years or more with acute or convalescent COVID-19. This chain links TRBV29-1 with TRBJ1-2; 9 bases fit TRBD1. The CDR3: CSAGQGTSGYTF. The CDR3 DNA reads TGCAGCGCCGGACAGGGGACTAGTGGCTACACCTTC.